The 21 T cell receptor beta chains in this list originate from one sample, sequenced in a study of blood T cell repertoires in COVID-19. Generated by immunoSEQ multiplex PCR, the TCRdb table keeps only in-frame clones and is missing some. The data hold about 250,000 clones, with around 89% observed a single time. The sequencing input was PBMCs or T cells enriched from blood (not recorded which). These TCRs come from a woman under 30 who had recovered from COVID-19.

This rearrangement joins TRBV5-5 to TRBJ2-7, with D possibly TRBD2 on 6 matching bases. CDR1 and CDR2 from the germline V gene are SGHKS and YYEKEE (reference sequence). V was pared by 2 bases and J by 6 bases, with 12 bases between. This CDR3 region has 13 residues. CDR3: CASSFPGRGEQYF. DNA of the CDR3: TGTGCCAGCAGCTTCCCGGGGCGGGGCGAGCAGTACTTC.

The chain recombines TRBV7-6 with TRBJ2-5; tentatively, D is TRBD2 (5 bases). Germline V gene data show CDR1 as SGHVS and CDR2 as FNYEAQ. CDR3 length: 13 amino acids. Trimming cost V 6 bases and J 7 bases, with 15 bases left between them. In nucleotides, the CDR3 is TGTGCCAGCAGTAGTGAGGGTTCGGCGACCCAGTACTTC. This codes for CASSSEGSATQYF. Combining the CDR3 with reference TRBV7-6 and TRBJ2-5 gives the whole variable domain GAGVSQSPRYKVTKRGQDVALRCDPISGHVSLYWYRQALGQGPEFLTYFNYEAQQDKSGLPNDRFSAERPEGSISTLTIQRTEQRDSAMYRCASSSEGSATQYFGPGTRLLVL.

The J gene is TRBJ2-3, the V gene TRBV4-2; 14 nucleotides agree with TRBD2. This CDR3 is 18 amino acids long. Germline loops: CDR1 LGHNA, CDR2 YNFKEQ. The V and J ends lost 0 bases and 0 bases, in that order; junction bases with no gene match: 2. This CDR3 is CASSQEGLAGVSTDTQYF. The CDR3 region has the DNA TGTGCCAGCAGCCAAGAGGGACTAGCGGGGGTTAGCACAGATACGCAGTATTTT.

J is TRBJ2-5 and V is TRBV5-4; D is undetermined. The germline V gene has CDR1 SGHNT and CDR2 YYREEE (reference sequence). The CDR3 totals 14 residues. Deletions cut 4 bases from V and 5 bases from J, with 15 bases between. The CDR3 region has the DNA TGTGCCAGCAGCACTCCAAGTCCCAAGGAGACCCAGTACTTC. Its protein product is CASSTPSPKETQYF.

The chain is built from TRBV20-1 and TRBJ1-1, with 9 nucleotides matching TRBD1. Germline trimming cut 3 bases from V and 7 bases from J; bases unmatched to any gene: 15. Germline values: CDR1 DFQATT, CDR2 SNEGSKA (reference sequence). The CDR3 has 16 residues. The CDR3: CSASSPSQGARLEAFF. The CDR3 region has the DNA TGCAGTGCTAGTTCCCCTTCACAGGGGGCGAGACTTGAAGCTTTCTTT.

The chain is built from TRBV3-1 (or the pseudogene TRBV3-2) and TRBJ1-2, with a possible D match to TRBD1 (6 bases). CDR3 length equals 14 residues. Per germline, CDR1 LGHDT and CDR2 YNNKEL (reference sequence). Trimming pared 0 bases from V and 4 bases from J, leaving 9 bases between. The CDR3 DNA sequence: TGTGCCAGCAGCCAAGATCCCAGGGGCTATGGCTACACCTTC. This sequence encodes CASSQDPRGYGYTF.

The chain combines TRBV6-5 with TRBJ2-7; D might be TRBD2 (5 bases). Germline loops: CDR1 MNHEY, CDR2 SVGAGI. V lost 8 bases to trimming and J lost 5 bases, with 13 bases between them. The CDR3 sequence is 12 residues long. CDR3 DNA: TGTGCCAGCTCGCGTGCCGGGGACGAGCAGTACTTC. Translation gives CASSRAGDEQYF.

The chain recombines TRBV10-1 with TRBJ2-6; 9 nucleotides align to TRBD1. Per germline, CDR1 WNHNN and CDR2 SYGVQD (reference sequence). The length of the CDR3 is 17 residues. With V trimmed by 4 bases and J by 0 bases, 4 bases remained unmatched. As DNA, the CDR3 is TGCGCCAGCAGTGGGGACAGGGCAATCTCTGGGGCCAACGTCCTGACTTTC. Protein: CASSGDRAISGANVLTF.

The chain is built from TRBV7-6 and TRBJ2-2; 8 nucleotides match TRBD1. CDR1 is SGHVS and CDR2 is FNYEAQ in the germline V gene. Trimming at V came to 5 bases and at J to 6 bases, leaving 11 bases not matched to a gene. The CDR3 has 16 residues. Here the CDR3 reads CASSPSPRGRAGELFF. CDR3 sequence (DNA): TGTGCCAGCAGCCCTTCTCCCAGGGGGCGGGCCGGGGAGCTGTTTTTT. Using reference TRBV7-6 and TRBJ2-2 for the parts outside the CDR3, the full variable domain is GAGVSQSPRYKVTKRGQDVALRCDPISGHVSLYWYRQALGQGPEFLTYFNYEAQQDKSGLPNDRFSAERPEGSISTLTIQRTEQRDSAMYRCASSPSPRGRAGELFFGEGSRLTVL.

The chain is built from TRBV11-2 and TRBJ1-4; D not certain. The CDR3 is 15 residues long. Germline-derived CDR1 and CDR2 are SGHAT and FQNNGV. V lost 5 bases and J 0 bases, leaving 10 bases between the germline ends. The CDR3 loop is CASSRSRTTNEKLFF. As DNA, the CDR3 is TGTGCCAGCAGCCGGTCTAGAACAACTAATGAAAAACTGTTTTTT. The whole variable domain, filled in from reference TRBV11-2 and TRBJ1-4, reads EAGVAQSPRYKIIEKRQSVAFWCNPISGHATLYWYQQILGQGPKLLIQFQNNGVVDDSQLPKDRFSAERLKGVDSTLKIQPAKLEDSAVYLCASSRSRTTNEKLFFGSGTQLSVL.

The CDR3 region is CASSLRQSTEAFF. CDR3 bases: TGTGCCAGCAGTCTGCGACAGAGCACTGAAGCTTTCTTT. This sequence joins TRBV12-3 or TRBV12-4 and TRBJ1-1, with TRBD1 as a possible D gene (5 bases). The CDR3 totals 13 residues. Trimming pared 5 bases from V and 4 bases from J, leaving 11 bases between.

This rearrangement joins TRBV19 to TRBJ1-1, with 7 bases lining up with TRBD1. The length of the CDR3 is 17 residues. V gave up 5 bases and J gave up 3 bases; unmatched junction bases: 15. Germline V gene sequence: CDR1 LNHDA, CDR2 SQIVND (reference sequence). For the CDR3, the DNA is TGTGCCAGTAGTCCAGGGGACAGAAGGGGAGTCTACACTGAAGCTTTCTTT. Translation gives CASSPGDRRGVYTEAFF. The complete variable domain, with remaining parts taken from reference TRBV19 and TRBJ1-1, reads DGGITQSPKYLFRKEGQNVTLSCEQNLNHDAMYWYRQDPGQGLRLIYYSQIVNDFQKGDIAEGYSVSREKKESFPLTVTSAQKNPTAFYLCASSPGDRRGVYTEAFFGQGTRLTVV.

In the case of this clone: A junction boundary mismatches the germline segment, possibly from a read error. The V and J genes are TRBV11-1 and TRBJ2-7; the match to TRBD1 covers 9 bases. Germline loops: CDR1 SGHAT, CDR2 FQDESV (reference sequence). This CDR3 contains 11 residues. The CDR3 nucleotides are TGTGCCAGCAGCTCGGGGACAGGGTATAACTTC. Its protein product is CASSSGTGYNF.

This rearrangement joins TRBV27 to TRBJ1-5; a possible D gene is TRBD1 (5 bases). The V end lost 6 bases, the J end lost 0 bases, and 18 bases lay between the germline ends. The length of the CDR3 is 17 residues. Germline V CDR1 and CDR2: MNHEY, SMNVEV (reference sequence). CDR3: CASRSTGGANSNQPQHF. DNA for the CDR3: TGTGCCAGCAGGTCCACAGGAGGGGCAAATAGCAATCAGCCCCAGCATTTT.

In this sample, this clone turned up once. The J gene is TRBJ1-6, the V gene TRBV5-1, with 7 bases lining up with TRBD1. The CDR3 totals 16 residues. V shed 0 bases, J shed 4 bases, and the junction held 4 bases outside the gene matches. The germline V gene has CDR1 SGHRS and CDR2 YFSETQ. The CDR3 loop is CASSLVDRSYNSPLHF. CDR3 DNA sequence: TGCGCCAGCAGCTTGGTGGACAGGAGTTATAATTCACCCCTCCACTTT.

CDR3 bases: TGTGCCAGTAGCTTCACAGGTGATAATCAGCCCCAGCATTTT. Translated, it gives CASSFTGDNQPQHF. The rearrangement joins TRBV19 to TRBJ1-5, with a weak D call TRBD1 (5 bases). CDR1 and CDR2 (germline): LNHDA, SQIVND (reference sequence). V shed 6 bases and J shed 4 bases, with 13 bases lying between them. The CDR3 contains 14 residues.

The chain combines TRBV5-1 with TRBJ2-5; 13 bases map to TRBD2. Germline trimming cut 5 bases from V and 5 bases from J; bases unmatched to any gene: 9. CDR3 length equals 16 residues. Germline V CDR1 and CDR2: SGHRS, YFSETQ. The CDR3: CASRQALAGGHETQYF. CDR3 nucleotides: TGCGCCAGCAGGCAAGCACTAGCGGGGGGGCATGAGACCCAGTACTTC. Full variable domain (rest looked up from reference TRBV5-1 and TRBJ2-5): KAGVTQTPRYLIKTRGQQVTLSCSPISGHRSVSWYQQTPGQGLQFLFEYFSETQRNKGNFPGRFSGRQFSNSRSEMNVSTLELGDSALYLCASRQALAGGHETQYFGPGTRLLVL.

The chain has TRBV6-2 or TRBV6-3 and TRBJ1-6; D gene unclear. Per germline, CDR1 MNHEY and CDR2 SVGEGT. Trimming took off 6 bases at V and 0 bases at J, with 9 bases between the two ends. The CDR3 is made up of 15 amino acids. The CDR3 loop reads CASSDRSSYNSPLHF. CDR3 coding DNA: TGTGCCAGCAGCGACCGGAGCTCCTATAATTCACCCCTCCACTTT.

The V gene is TRBV6-5, the J gene TRBJ1-4; 7 bases line up with TRBD1. The trim removed 5 bases at V and 1 base at J, leaving 1 base unmatched. Looked up from germline, CDR1 is MNHEY and CDR2 is SVGAGI. This CDR3 has 14 amino acids. The CDR3 DNA reads as TGTGCCAGCAGTAGGGGGCAAACTAATGAAAAACTGTTTTTT. This gives the protein CASSRGQTNEKLFF.

The table lists this clone with a count of one. This chain uses TRBV24-1 with TRBJ2-7, with TRBD2 matching over 8 bases. V lost 7 bases to trimming and J lost 7 bases; unmatched junction nucleotides: 11. Looked up from germline, CDR1 is KGHDR and CDR2 is SFDVKD. The CDR3 is made up of 14 amino acids. The CDR3 loop is CATSPSGGPWEQYF. As DNA, the CDR3 is TGTGCCACCAGCCCAAGCGGGGGCCCCTGGGAGCAGTACTTC.

V is TRBV4-1 and J is TRBJ2-1; the match to TRBD2 covers 7 bases. Germline CDR1 and CDR2: MGHRA and YSYEKL. This CDR3 has 16 residues. The trim removed 3 bases at V and 6 bases at J, leaving 11 bases unmatched. The CDR3 sequence is CASSQAFSGQVNEQFF. In DNA form, the CDR3 reads TGCGCCAGCAGCCAGGCCTTTAGCGGGCAGGTCAATGAGCAGTTCTTC.